This TCR beta chain was documented in a study of control samples from healthy donors and cancer patients. Here immunoSEQ multiplex PCR was the method, and the copy in TCRdb shows in-frame clones only, minus some. The table lists roughly 190,000 clones, 91% of them singletons. CDR1 is LNHDA, CDR2 SQIVND, per germline (reference sequence). The CDR3 runs to 15 residues. Trimming removed 3 bases from V and 0 bases from J, with 9 bases in between. V gene TRBV19 combines with J gene TRBJ1-5, with D possibly TRBD1 on 5 matching bases. The origin of this receptor is a woman younger than 45 in good health. Sequenced input: blood. CDR3 DNA sequence: TGTGCCAGTAGTATCGGGGCGTATAGCAATCAGCCCCAGCATTTT. It encodes CASSIGAYSNQPQHF. Together with reference TRBV19 and TRBJ1-5, the CDR3 gives the full variable domain: DGGITQSPKYLFRKEGQNVTLSCEQNLNHDAMYWYRQDPGQGLRLIYYSQIVNDFQKGDIAEGYSVSREKKESFPLTVTSAQKNPTAFYLCASSIGAYSNQPQHFGDGTRLSIL.